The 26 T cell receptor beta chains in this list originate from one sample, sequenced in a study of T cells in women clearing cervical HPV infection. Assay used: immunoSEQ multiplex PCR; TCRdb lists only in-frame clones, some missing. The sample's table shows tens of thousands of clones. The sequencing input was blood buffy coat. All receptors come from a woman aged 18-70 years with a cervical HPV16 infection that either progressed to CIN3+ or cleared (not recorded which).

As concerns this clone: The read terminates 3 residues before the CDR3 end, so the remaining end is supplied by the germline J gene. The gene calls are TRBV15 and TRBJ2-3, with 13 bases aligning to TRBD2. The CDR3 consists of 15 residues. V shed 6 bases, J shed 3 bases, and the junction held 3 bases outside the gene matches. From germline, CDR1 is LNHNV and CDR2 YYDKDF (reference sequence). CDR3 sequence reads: CATSRTSGRTDTQYF. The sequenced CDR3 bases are TGTGCCACCAGTCGGACTAGCGGGAGAACAGATACG.

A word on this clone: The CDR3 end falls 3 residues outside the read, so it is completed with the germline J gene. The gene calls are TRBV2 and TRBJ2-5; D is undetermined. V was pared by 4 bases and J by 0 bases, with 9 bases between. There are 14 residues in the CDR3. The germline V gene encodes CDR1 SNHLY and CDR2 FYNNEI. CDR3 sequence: CASSGRLNQETQYF. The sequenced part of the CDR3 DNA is TGTGCCAGCAGTGGTCGACTGAACCAAGAGACC. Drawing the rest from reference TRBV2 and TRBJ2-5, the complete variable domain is EPEVTQTPSHQVTQMGQEVILRCVPISNHLYFYWYRQILGQKVEFLVSFYNNEISEKSEIFDDQFSVERPDGSNFTLKIRSTKLEDSAMYFCASSGRLNQETQYFGPGTRLLVL.

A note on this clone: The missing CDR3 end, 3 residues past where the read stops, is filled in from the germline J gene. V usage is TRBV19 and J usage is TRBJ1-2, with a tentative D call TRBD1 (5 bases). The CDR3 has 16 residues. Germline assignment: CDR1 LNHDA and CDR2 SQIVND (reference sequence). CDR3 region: CASSFRPRGGQETYTF. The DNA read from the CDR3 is TGTGCCAGTAGCTTCCGGCCAAGGGGAGGCCAAGAGACC.

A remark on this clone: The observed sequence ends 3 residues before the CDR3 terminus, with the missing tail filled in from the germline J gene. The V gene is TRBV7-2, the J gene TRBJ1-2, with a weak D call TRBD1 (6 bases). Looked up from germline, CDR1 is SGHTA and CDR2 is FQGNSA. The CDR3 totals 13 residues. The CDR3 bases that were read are TGTGCCAGCAGCAAGGACAGTTACTACGAC. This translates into CASSKDSYYD. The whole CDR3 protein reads CASSKDSYYDYTF.

CDR3 protein: CSARLLAGRRDNEQFF. The part of the CDR3 DNA that was read is TGCAGTGCTCGACTCTTGGCGGGGCGGAGGGACAATGAG. The chain joins TRBV20-1 to TRBJ2-1; maybe TRBD2 (6 bases). The read halts 3 residues ahead of the CDR3 end, with the missing end drawn from the germline J gene. V dropped 5 bases and J dropped 5 bases, with 22 bases sitting between them. CDR3 length equals 16 residues. The germline CDR1 and CDR2 sequences are DFQATT and SNEGSKA (reference sequence).

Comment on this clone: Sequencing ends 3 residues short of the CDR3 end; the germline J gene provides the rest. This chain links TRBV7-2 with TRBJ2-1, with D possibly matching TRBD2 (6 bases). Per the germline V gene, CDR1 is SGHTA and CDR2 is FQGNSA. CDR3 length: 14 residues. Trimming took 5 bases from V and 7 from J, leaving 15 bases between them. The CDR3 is CASSTWDWANEQFF. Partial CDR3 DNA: TGTGCCAGCAGCACCTGGGACTGGGCTAATGAG.

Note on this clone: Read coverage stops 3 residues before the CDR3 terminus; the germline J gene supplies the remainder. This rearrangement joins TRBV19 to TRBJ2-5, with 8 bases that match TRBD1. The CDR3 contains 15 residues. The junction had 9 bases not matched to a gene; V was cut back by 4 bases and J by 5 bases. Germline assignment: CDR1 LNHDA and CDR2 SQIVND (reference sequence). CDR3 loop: CASSRLTGAGETQYF. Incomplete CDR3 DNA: TGTGCCAGTAGTAGACTGACAGGGGCGGGGGAGACC.

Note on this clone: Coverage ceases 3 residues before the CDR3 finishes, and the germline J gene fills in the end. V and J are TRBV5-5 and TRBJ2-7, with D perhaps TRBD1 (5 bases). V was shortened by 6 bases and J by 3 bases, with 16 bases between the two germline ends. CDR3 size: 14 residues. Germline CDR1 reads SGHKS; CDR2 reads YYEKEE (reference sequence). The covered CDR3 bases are TGTGCCAGCACACGACTCGACAGCTACTACGAG. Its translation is CASTRLDSYYE. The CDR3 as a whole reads CASTRLDSYYEQYF.

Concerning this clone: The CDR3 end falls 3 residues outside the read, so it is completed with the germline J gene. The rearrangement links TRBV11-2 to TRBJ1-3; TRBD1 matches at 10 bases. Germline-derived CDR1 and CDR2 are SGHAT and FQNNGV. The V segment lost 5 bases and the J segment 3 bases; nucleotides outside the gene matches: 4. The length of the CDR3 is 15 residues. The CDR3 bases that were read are TGTGCCAGCAGCCAGACAGGGGGCATTGGAAACACC. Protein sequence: CASSQTGGIGNT. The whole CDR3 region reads CASSQTGGIGNTIYF.

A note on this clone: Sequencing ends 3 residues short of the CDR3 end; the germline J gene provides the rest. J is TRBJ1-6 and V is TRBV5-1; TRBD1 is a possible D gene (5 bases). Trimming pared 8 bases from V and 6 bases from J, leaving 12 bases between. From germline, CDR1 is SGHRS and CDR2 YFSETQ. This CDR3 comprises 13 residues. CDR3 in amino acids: CASQGAFNSPLHF. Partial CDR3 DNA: TGCGCCAGTCAGGGAGCCTTTAATTCACCC.

The CDR3 sequence is CASSGENQPQHF. Incomplete CDR3 DNA: TGTGCCAGCAGCGGGGAGAATCAGCCC. J is TRBJ1-5 and V is TRBV2; D gene ambiguous. The DNA ends 3 residues before the CDR3 does, and the rest of the CDR3 is filled in from the germline J gene. The V gene lost 6 bases and the J gene lost 4 bases, with 7 bases spanning the gap. Germline values: CDR1 SNHLY, CDR2 FYNNEI. The CDR3 has 12 amino acids.

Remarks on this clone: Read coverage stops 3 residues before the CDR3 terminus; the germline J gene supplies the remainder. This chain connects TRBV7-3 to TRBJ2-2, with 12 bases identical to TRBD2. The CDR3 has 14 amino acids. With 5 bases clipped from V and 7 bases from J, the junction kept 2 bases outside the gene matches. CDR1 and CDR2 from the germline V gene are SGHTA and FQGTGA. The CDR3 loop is CASSVGLAGGELFF. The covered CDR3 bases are TGTGCCAGCAGCGTGGGACTAGCGGGCGGGGAG.

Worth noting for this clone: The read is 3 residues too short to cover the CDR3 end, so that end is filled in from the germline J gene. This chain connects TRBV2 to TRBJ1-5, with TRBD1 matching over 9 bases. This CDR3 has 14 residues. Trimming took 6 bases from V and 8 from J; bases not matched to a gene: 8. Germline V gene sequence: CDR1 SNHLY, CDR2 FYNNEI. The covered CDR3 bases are TGTGCCAGCAGGATGGACAGGGGTGGTGAGCCC. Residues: CASRMDRGGEP. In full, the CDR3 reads CASRMDRGGEPQHF.

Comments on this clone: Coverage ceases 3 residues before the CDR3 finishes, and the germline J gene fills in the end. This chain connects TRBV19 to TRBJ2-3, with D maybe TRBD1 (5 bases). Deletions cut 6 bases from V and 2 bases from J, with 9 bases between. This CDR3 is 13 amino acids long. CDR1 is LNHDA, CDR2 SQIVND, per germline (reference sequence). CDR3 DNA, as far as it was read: TGTGCCAGTAGCAACAGGAACACAGATACG. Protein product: CASSNRNTDT. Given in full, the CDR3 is CASSNRNTDTQYF.

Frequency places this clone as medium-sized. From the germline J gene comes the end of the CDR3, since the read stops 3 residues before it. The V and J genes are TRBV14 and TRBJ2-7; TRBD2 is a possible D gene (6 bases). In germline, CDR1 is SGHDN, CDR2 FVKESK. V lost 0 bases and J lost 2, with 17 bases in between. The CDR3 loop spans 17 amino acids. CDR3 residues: CASSQDISGTLTYEQYF. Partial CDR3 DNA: TGTGCCAGCAGCCAAGATATTTCCGGGACTCTCACCTACGAG.

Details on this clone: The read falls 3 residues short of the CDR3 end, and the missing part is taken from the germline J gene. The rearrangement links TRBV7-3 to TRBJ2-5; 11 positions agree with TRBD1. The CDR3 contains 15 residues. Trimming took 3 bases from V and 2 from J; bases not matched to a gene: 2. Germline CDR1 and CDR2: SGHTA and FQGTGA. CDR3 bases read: TGTGCCAGCAGCTTCGGGACAGGGGGTCAAGAGACC. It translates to CASSFGTGGQET. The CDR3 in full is CASSFGTGGQETQYF.

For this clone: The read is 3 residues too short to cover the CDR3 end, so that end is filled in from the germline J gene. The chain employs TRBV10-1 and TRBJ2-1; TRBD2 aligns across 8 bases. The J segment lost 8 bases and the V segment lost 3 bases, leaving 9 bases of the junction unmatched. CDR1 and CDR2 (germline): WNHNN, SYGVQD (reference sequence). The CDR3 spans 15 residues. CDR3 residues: CASSDYAGGRYEQFF. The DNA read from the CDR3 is TGCGCCAGCAGTGATTACGCGGGGGGCAGGTATGAG.

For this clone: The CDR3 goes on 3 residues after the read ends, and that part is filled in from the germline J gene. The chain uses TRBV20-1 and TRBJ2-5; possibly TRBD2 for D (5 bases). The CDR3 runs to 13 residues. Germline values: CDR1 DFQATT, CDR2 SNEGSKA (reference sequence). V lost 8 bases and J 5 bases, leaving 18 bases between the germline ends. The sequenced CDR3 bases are TGCAGTTCGTTCGGGGTCGAGAGGGAGACC. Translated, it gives CSSFGVERET. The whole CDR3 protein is CSSFGVERETQYF.

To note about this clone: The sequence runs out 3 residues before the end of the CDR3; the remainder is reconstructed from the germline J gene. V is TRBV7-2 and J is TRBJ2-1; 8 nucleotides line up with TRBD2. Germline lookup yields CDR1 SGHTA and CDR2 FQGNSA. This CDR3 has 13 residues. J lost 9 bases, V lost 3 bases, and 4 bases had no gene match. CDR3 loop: CASSFRTSREQFF. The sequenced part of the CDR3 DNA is TGTGCCAGCAGCTTCCGGACTAGCCGTGAG.

CDR3 protein: CATVLAGAYEQYF. The CDR3 bases that were read are TGTGCCACGGTACTAGCGGGAGCCTACGAG. V gene TRBV6-2 or TRBV6-3 combines with J gene TRBJ2-7, with TRBD2 matching 11 bases. Sequencing ends 3 residues short of the CDR3 end; the germline J gene provides the rest. Germline-derived CDR1 and CDR2 are MNHEY and SVGEGT. The length of the CDR3 is 13 residues. V was pared by 10 bases and J by 2 bases, with 4 bases of the junction left unmatched.

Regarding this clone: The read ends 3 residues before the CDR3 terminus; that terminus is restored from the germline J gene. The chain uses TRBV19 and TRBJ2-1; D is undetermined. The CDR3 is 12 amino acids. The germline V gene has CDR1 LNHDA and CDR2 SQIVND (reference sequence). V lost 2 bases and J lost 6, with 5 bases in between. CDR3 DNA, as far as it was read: TGTGCCAGTAGTATAATCCGCAATGAG. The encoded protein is CASSIIRNE. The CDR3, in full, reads CASSIIRNEQFF.

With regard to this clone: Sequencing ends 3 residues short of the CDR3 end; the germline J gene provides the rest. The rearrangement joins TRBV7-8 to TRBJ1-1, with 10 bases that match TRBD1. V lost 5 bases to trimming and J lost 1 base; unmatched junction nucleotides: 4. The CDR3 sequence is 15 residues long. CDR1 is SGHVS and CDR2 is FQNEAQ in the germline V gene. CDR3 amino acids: CASSLRDRGNTEAFF. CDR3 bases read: TGTGCCAGCAGCCTCCGGGACAGGGGGAACACTGAA. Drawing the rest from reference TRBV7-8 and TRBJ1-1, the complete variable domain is GAGVSQSPRYKVAKRGQDVALRCDPISGHVSLFWYQQALGQGPEFLTYFQNEAQLDKSGLPSDRFFAERPEGSVSTLKIQRTQQEDSAVYLCASSLRDRGNTEAFFGQGTRLTVV.

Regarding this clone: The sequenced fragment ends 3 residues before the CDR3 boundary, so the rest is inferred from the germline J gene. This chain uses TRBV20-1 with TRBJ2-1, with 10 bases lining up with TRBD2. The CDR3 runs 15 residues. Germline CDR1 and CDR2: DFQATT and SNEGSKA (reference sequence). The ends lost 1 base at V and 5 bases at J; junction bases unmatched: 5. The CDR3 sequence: CSARATAGGHNEQFF. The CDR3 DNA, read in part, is TGCAGTGCTAGAGCGACAGCGGGGGGGCACAATGAG.

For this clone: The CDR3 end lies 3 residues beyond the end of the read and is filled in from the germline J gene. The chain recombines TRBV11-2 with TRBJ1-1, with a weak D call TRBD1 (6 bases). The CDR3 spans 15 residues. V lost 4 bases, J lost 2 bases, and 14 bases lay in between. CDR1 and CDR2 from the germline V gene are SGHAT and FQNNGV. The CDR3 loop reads CASSSWTAANTEAFF. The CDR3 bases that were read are TGTGCCAGCAGCTCCTGGACAGCCGCTAACACTGAA.

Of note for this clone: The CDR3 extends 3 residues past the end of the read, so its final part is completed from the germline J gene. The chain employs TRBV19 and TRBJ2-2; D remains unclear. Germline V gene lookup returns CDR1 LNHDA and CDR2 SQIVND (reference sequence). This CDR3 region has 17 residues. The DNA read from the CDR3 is TGTGCCAGTAGTATAGATGGTTCGGGTAATGTAGATTCACCG. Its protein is CASSIDGSGNVDSP. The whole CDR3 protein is CASSIDGSGNVDSPLFF.

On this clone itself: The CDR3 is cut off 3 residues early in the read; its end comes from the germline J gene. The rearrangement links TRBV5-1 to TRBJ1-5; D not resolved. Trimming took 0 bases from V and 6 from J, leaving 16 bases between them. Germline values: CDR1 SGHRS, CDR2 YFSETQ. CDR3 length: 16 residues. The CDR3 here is CASSLGELGGGQPQHF. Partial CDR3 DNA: TGCGCCAGCAGCTTGGGTGAACTCGGCGGAGGTCAGCCC.